The next 27 T cell receptor beta chains were all read from a single sample in a study of vaccination effects on CD4 cells after COVID-19. These receptors' targets are unknown. Sequencing was performed with immunoSEQ multiplex PCR; in TCRdb, only in-frame clones are kept and a portion is missing. The sample lists tens of thousands of clones, 60% to 80% occurring once. Prior to sequencing, the ViraFEST assay stimulated PBMC with viral peptide pools, which expanded the antigen-specific CD4+ T cells. Upon completion of about 10 days in culture, CD4+ T cells were isolated. Each participant was given two doses of one vaccine (BNT162b2 or mRNA-1273). Sample: CD4+ T cells from PBMCs cultured with HCoV-OC43 spike peptides, taken after COVID-19 vaccination. Subset of the sample: HCoV-OC43 spike overlapping peptide pool stimulation. Receptor source: a human donor who received a COVID-19 vaccine.

This clone has more than one count but fewer than ten. This chain connects TRBV6-5 to TRBJ1-2, with 7 nucleotides matching TRBD1. The CDR3 has 15 residues. The germline CDR1 and CDR2 sequences are MNHEY and SVGAGI. V dropped 0 bases and J dropped 4; count of bases not matched to a gene: 5. The CDR3 nucleotides are TGTGCCAGCAGTTACTCTACAGGGGACGCCTATGGCTACACCTTC. It translates to CASSYSTGDAYGYTF.

The V call is TRBV18, the J call TRBJ1-4; D unresolved. The CDR3 consists of 15 residues. Germline V gene data show CDR1 as KGHSH and CDR2 as LQKENI. V was trimmed by 3 bases and J by 5 bases, leaving 13 bases between them. CDR3 sequence reads: CASSPGSPSNEKLFF. The DNA of the CDR3 is TGTGCCAGCTCACCCGGCAGCCCCAGCAATGAAAAACTGTTTTTT.

V is TRBV2 and J is TRBJ2-5, with D perhaps TRBD1 (6 bases). The CDR3 is made up of 15 amino acids. CDR1 and CDR2 from the germline V gene are SNHLY and FYNNEI. Trimming shortened V by 10 bases and J by 4 bases, and 22 bases separated the two germline ends. Here the CDR3 DNA reads TGTGCCACCTCGAGTGGGGGCGCGGTTCGAGAGACCCAGTACTTC. Translation: CATSSGGAVRETQYF. Full variable domain (outside the CDR3, taken from reference TRBV2 and TRBJ2-5): EPEVTQTPSHQVTQMGQEVILRCVPISNHLYFYWYRQILGQKVEFLVSFYNNEISEKSEIFDDQFSVERPDGSNFTLKIRSTKLEDSAMYFCATSSGGAVRETQYFGPGTRLLVL.

The chain combines TRBV2 with TRBJ1-2, with 9 nucleotides matching TRBD1. This CDR3 has 15 residues. The V segment lost 2 bases and the J segment 3 bases; nucleotides outside the gene matches: 4. Germline V gene lookup returns CDR1 SNHLY and CDR2 FYNNEI. The CDR3 protein is CASSENRGLDYGYTF. The CDR3 nucleotides read TGTGCCAGCAGTGAAAACAGGGGGCTAGACTATGGCTACACCTTC.

The chain recombines TRBV6-5 with TRBJ2-2, with D possibly being TRBD1 or TRBD2 (5 bases each). The V gene lost 6 bases and the J gene lost 10 bases, with 21 bases spanning the gap. This CDR3 contains 15 residues. Germline V gene lookup returns CDR1 MNHEY and CDR2 SVGAGI. The CDR3 bases are TGTGCCAGCAGGTCACCGACAGACCATGGGACGGAGCTGTTTTTT. It translates to CASRSPTDHGTELFF.

The chain links TRBV11-2 to TRBJ2-2; D call uncertain. CDR3 size: 15 residues. Germline CDR1 SGHAT, CDR2 FQNNGV. V dropped 2 bases and J dropped 8 bases, with 15 bases sitting between them. CDR3 bases: TGTGCCAGCAGCTTACTGATTGGCTCCTTGGGGGAGCTGTTTTTT. Protein: CASSLLIGSLGELFF.

The rearrangement links TRBV6-5 to TRBJ2-2, with TRBD2 matching over 10 bases. Trimming removed 0 bases from V and 4 bases from J; junction bases left unmatched: 2. This CDR3 region has 16 residues. The germline CDR1 and CDR2 sequences are MNHEY and SVGAGI. The CDR3 DNA sequence: TGTGCCAGCAGTTACTCTAGCGGGGGGCCCACCGGGGAGCTGTTTTTT. Protein sequence: CASSYSSGGPTGELFF.

In DNA, the CDR3 is TGTGCCAGCAGTGTGAGAAATATGAACACTGAAGCTTTCTTT. It codes for CASSVRNMNTEAFF. The rearrangement joins TRBV28 to TRBJ1-1; D remains ambiguous. Trimming pared 5 bases from V and 0 bases from J, leaving 10 bases between. The germline gives CDR1 MDHEN, CDR2 SYDVKM. The CDR3 is made up of 14 amino acids.

The V and J genes are TRBV12-3 or TRBV12-4 and TRBJ2-4; no definite D call. The CDR3 has 12 residues. Trimming removed 6 bases from V and 8 bases from J, with 11 bases in between. CDR3: CASRYDGDIQYF. CDR3 coding DNA: TGTGCCAGCAGGTACGATGGAGACATTCAGTACTTC.

The genes are TRBV5-4 and TRBJ2-7; TRBD1 matches 7 bases. Germline V gene lookup returns CDR1 SGHNT and CDR2 YYREEE (reference sequence). CDR3 size: 14 residues. Unmatched junction bases numbered 4, after V lost 4 bases and J lost 0 bases. CDR3 nucleotides: TGTGCCAGCAGCCACCGGGACAGCTCCTACGAGCAGTACGTC. It is translated as CASSHRDSSYEQYV.

V usage is TRBV2 and J usage is TRBJ2-7; D uncertain. The length of the CDR3 is 16 residues. From germline, CDR1 is SNHLY and CDR2 FYNNEI. Trimming took off 2 bases at V and 2 bases at J, with 16 bases between the two ends. CDR3 bases: TGTGCCAGCAGTGAAAGGAACCGTGCCTCCACCTACGAGCAGTACGTC. Protein product: CASSERNRASTYEQYV.

The chain carries TRBV5-1 and TRBJ1-6, with 9 bases fitting TRBD1. CDR1 and CDR2 from the germline V gene are SGHRS and YFSETQ. The CDR3 length is 16 residues. V dropped 1 base and J dropped 7; count of bases not matched to a gene: 6. CDR3 residues: CASSLSPGTGNSPLHF. CDR3 nucleotide sequence: TGCGCCAGCAGCTTGTCGCCCGGGACAGGGAATTCACCCCTCCACTTT. Using reference TRBV5-1 and TRBJ1-6 for the parts outside the CDR3, the full variable domain is KAGVTQTPRYLIKTRGQQVTLSCSPISGHRSVSWYQQTPGQGLQFLFEYFSETQRNKGNFPGRFSGRQFSNSRSEMNVSTLELGDSALYLCASSLSPGTGNSPLHFGNGTRLTVT.

This clone was seen more than once but under ten times. The chain couples TRBV12-3 or TRBV12-4 to TRBJ1-1, with D unclear. The CDR3 covers 13 residues. The V end was cut by 3 bases, the J end by 1 base, with 6 bases between. The DNA of the CDR3 is TGTGCCAGCAGTTTTGGGCAGAACACTGAAGCTTTCTTT. It encodes CASSFGQNTEAFF.

The gene calls are TRBV7-8 and TRBJ1-1, with D possibly being TRBD1 (5 bases). The CDR3 consists of 14 residues. Germline CDR1 SGHVS, CDR2 FQNEAQ. Trimming removed 3 bases at V and 0 bases at J, with 8 bases between. This chain's CDR3 is CASSLRGMNTEAFF. CDR3 DNA: TGTGCCAGCAGCTTGCGGGGCATGAACACTGAAGCTTTCTTT.

The chain has TRBV4-3 and TRBJ1-2; the match to TRBD1 covers 10 bases. Per the germline V gene, CDR1 is LGHNA and CDR2 is YSLEER. There are 18 residues in the CDR3. V was pared by 0 bases and J by 7 bases, with 14 bases of the junction left unmatched. CDR3 DNA: TGCGCCAGCAGCCAAGATCCGGGACAGGGGACTAACGCGGGTGGCTACACCTTC. This sequence encodes CASSQDPGQGTNAGGYTF.

The chain carries TRBV5-1 and TRBJ2-2; unclear D gene. Deletions cut 0 bases from V and 4 bases from J, with 7 bases between. The CDR3 length is 14 residues. CDR1 SGHRS and CDR2 YFSETQ come from the germline V gene. The CDR3: CASSLVKGTGELFF. CDR3 DNA sequence: TGCGCCAGCAGCTTGGTTAAGGGCACCGGGGAGCTGTTTTTT.

The chain joins TRBV5-1 to TRBJ2-5; TRBD1 aligns across 8 bases. The CDR3 contains 14 residues. Germline V CDR1 and CDR2: SGHRS, YFSETQ. V shed 4 bases and J 6 bases; nucleotides not matched to a gene: 8. For the CDR3, the DNA is TGCGCCAGCAGCCGAGCAGGGGGCTTTAAGACCCAGTACTTC. This encodes CASSRAGGFKTQYF.

V and J are TRBV5-1 and TRBJ2-6; no definite D call. In germline, CDR1 is SGHRS, CDR2 YFSETQ. V lost 6 bases, J lost 1 base, and 11 bases lay in between. There are 15 residues in the CDR3. CDR3 sequence: CASIPGSSGANVLTF. Written as DNA, the CDR3 is TGCGCCAGCATCCCGGGTTCGTCTGGGGCCAACGTCCTGACTTTC.

V usage is TRBV7-3 and J usage is TRBJ2-2; D gene ambiguous. Germline values: CDR1 SGHTA, CDR2 FQGTGA. The CDR3 is 13 amino acids. The ends were cut back, 4 bases at V and 5 bases at J, with 8 bases in the middle. The CDR3 reads CASSSTVTGELFF. The CDR3 nucleotides are TGTGCCAGCAGCTCTACAGTGACCGGGGAGCTGTTTTTT.

The chain joins TRBV5-4 to TRBJ1-4, with TRBD1 as a possible D gene (6 bases). Germline V CDR1 and CDR2: SGHNT, YYREEE (reference sequence). The length of the CDR3 is 14 residues. Trimming shortened V by 4 bases and J by 7 bases, and 14 bases separated the two germline ends. The CDR3 loop is CASSSYGTIEKLFF. The CDR3 DNA follows: TGTGCCAGCAGCAGCTACGGGACAATTGAAAAACTGTTTTTT. The full variable domain, rest sourced from reference TRBV5-4 and TRBJ1-4, is ETGVTQSPTHLIKTRGQQVTLRCSSQSGHNTVSWYQQALGQGPQFIFQYYREEENGRGNFPPRFSGLQFPNYSSELNVNALELDDSALYLCASSSYGTIEKLFFGSGTQLSVL.

The chain combines TRBV5-1 with TRBJ1-5; no definite D call. Germline V gene sequence: CDR1 SGHRS, CDR2 YFSETQ. Deletions cut 5 bases from V and 9 bases from J, with 9 bases between. The CDR3 contains 11 residues. The CDR3 is CASRGEGPQHF. The CDR3 DNA follows: TGCGCCAGCAGGGGTGAGGGGCCCCAGCATTTT.

V gene TRBV2 combines with J gene TRBJ1-1, with no clear D. CDR1 is SNHLY and CDR2 is FYNNEI in the germline V gene. Trimming removed 6 bases at V and 5 bases at J, with 16 bases between. The CDR3 consists of 14 residues. The CDR3 loop is CASREVGPDTEAFF. DNA for the CDR3: TGTGCCAGCAGGGAGGTAGGGCCGGATACTGAAGCTTTCTTT.

The chain employs TRBV4-1 and TRBJ2-2; D may be TRBD2 (6 bases). The CDR3 is 16 residues long. The V and J ends lost 1 base and 3 bases respectively, with 12 bases between them. Germline loops: CDR1 MGHRA, CDR2 YSYEKL. The CDR3 region has the DNA TGCGCCAGCAGCCAAGTCGGGAGTGGATACACCGGGGAGCTGTTTTTT. Translated: CASSQVGSGYTGELFF.

The chain links TRBV6-5 to TRBJ1-1; possibly TRBD1 for D (5 bases). The V gene lost 7 bases and the J gene lost 8 bases, with 14 bases spanning the gap. CDR3 length: 12 amino acids. CDR1 is MNHEY and CDR2 is SVGAGI in the germline V gene. CDR3 residues: CASKLGPTEAFF. As DNA, the CDR3 is TGTGCCAGCAAACTGGGGCCGACGGAAGCTTTCTTT.

This chain uses TRBV11-2 with TRBJ2-1; 8 positions agree with TRBD2. Per the germline V gene, CDR1 is SGHAT and CDR2 is FQNNGV. Trimming took 8 bases from V and 4 from J; bases not matched to a gene: 4. The CDR3 consists of 13 residues. The DNA of the CDR3 is TGTGCCAGCGACAGCGGGGGTTACAATGAGCAGTTCTTC. As protein: CASDSGGYNEQFF.

The table lists this clone with a count of one. J is TRBJ2-2 and V is TRBV9; unclear D gene. CDR3 length: 15 amino acids. Trimming removed 0 bases at V and 2 bases at J, with 8 bases between. The V gene's germline CDR1 is SGDLS and CDR2 YYNGEE. The CDR3 DNA sequence: TGTGCCAGCAGCGTAGAGCCAGGCAACACCGGGGAGCTGTTTTTT. It is translated as CASSVEPGNTGELFF.

The chain carries TRBV20-1 and TRBJ2-6; D not resolved. V lost 3 bases, J lost 0 bases, and 3 bases lay in between. Germline V gene lookup returns CDR1 DFQATT and CDR2 SNEGSKA (reference sequence). The CDR3 covers 13 residues. CDR3 in DNA: TGCAGTGCTAGTTTCTCTGGGGCCAACGTCCTGACTTTC. Its protein is CSASFSGANVLTF.